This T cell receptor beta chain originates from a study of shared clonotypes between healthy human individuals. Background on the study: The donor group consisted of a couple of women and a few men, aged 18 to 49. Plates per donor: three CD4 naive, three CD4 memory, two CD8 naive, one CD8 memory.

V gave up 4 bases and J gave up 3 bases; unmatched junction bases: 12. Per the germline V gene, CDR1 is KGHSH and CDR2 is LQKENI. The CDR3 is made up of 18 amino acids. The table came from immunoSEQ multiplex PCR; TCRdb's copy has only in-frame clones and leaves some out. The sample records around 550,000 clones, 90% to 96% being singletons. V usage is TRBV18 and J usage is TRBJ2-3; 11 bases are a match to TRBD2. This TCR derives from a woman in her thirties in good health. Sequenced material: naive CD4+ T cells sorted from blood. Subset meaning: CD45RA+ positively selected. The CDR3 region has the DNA TGTGCCAGCTCACGGACCCCTACTAGCGGGAGTGGTACAGATACGCAGTATTTT. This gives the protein CASSRTPTSGSGTDTQYF.